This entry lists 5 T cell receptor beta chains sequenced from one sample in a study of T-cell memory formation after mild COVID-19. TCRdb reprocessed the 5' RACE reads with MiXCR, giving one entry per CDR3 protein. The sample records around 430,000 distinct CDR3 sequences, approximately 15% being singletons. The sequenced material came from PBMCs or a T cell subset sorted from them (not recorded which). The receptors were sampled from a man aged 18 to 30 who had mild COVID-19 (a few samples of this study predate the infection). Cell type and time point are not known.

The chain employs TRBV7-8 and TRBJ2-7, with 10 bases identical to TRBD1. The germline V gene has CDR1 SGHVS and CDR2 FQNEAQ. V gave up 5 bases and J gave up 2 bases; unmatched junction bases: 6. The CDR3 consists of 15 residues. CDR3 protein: CASSPDRGQTYEQYF. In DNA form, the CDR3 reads TGTGCCAGCAGCCCCGACAGGGGGCAAACCTACGAGCAGTACTTC.

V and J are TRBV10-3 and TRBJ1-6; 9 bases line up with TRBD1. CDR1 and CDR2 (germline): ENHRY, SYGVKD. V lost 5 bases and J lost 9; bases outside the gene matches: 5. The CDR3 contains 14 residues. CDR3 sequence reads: CAISLDRGGSPLHF. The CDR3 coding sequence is TGTGCCATCAGTCTGGACAGGGGCGGTTCACCCCTCCACTTT.

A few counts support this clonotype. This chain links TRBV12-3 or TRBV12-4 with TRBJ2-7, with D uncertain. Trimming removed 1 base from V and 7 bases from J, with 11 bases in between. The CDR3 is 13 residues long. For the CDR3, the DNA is TGTGCCAGCAGTTTAGGGCTACCCAGGGAGCAGTACTTC. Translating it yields CASSLGLPREQYF.

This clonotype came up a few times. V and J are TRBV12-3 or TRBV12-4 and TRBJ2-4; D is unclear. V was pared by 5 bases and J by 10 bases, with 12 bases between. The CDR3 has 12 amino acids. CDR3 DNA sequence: TGTGCCAGCAGTCTAGGGTCCTATATTCAGTACTTC. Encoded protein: CASSLGSYIQYF.

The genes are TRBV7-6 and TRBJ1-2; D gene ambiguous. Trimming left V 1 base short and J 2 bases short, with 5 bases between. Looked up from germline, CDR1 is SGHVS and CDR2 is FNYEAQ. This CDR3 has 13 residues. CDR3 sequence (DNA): TGTGCCAGCAGCTTAGAGGAAAACTATGGCTACACCTTC. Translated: CASSLEENYGYTF.